This T cell receptor beta chain was recovered during a study of T cell responses to AZD1222 COVID-19 vaccine. The method was immunoSEQ multiplex PCR; TCRdb's version includes in-frame clones alone and lacks a portion of them. The data hold more than 95,000 clones, with approximately 86% observed a single time. The CDR3 loop spans 16 amino acids. Germline V gene data show CDR1 as SGHAT and CDR2 as FQNNGV. Trimming at V came to 4 bases and at J to 5 bases, leaving 7 bases not matched to a gene. V is TRBV11-2 and J is TRBJ2-7; 14 bases fit TRBD2. The input for sequencing was peripheral blood, taken 28 days after the second dose of the MenACWY control vaccine. The sequence was collected from an adult who received the MenACWY meningococcal vaccine as a control. The CDR3 region has the DNA TGTGCCAGCAGCTCGCGACTAGCGGGGGGGAATAACGAGCAGTACTTC. It encodes CASSSRLAGGNNEQYF.